This T cell receptor beta chain was retrieved from a study of Tregs in tolerant kidney transplant recipients. Whole-study results and caveats: The most relevant donor-specific Treg TCRbeta repertoire apparently came from expansion with activated donor B cells. Some patients' samples used different primers over time, so nucleotide sequences weren't comparable.

Unstimulated regulatory T cells (CD4+CD25+CD127-), CD4+CD25- non-regulatory cells, CD4 and CD8 cells were FACS-sorted from thawed PBMCs. The V segment lost 5 bases and the J segment 0 bases; nucleotides outside the gene matches: 5. The CDR3 has 17 residues. The germline V gene encodes CDR1 LGHNA and CDR2 YSLEER. Generated by immunoSEQ multiplex PCR, the TCRdb table keeps only in-frame clones and is missing some. The sample includes about 83,000 clones, 98% of them seen just once. In the case of this clone: What it binds is not known.

The chain uses TRBV4-3 and TRBJ2-1; TRBD2 aligns across 12 bases. The material sequenced was CD4+ T cells from blood, taken before the transplant. This TCR was recovered from a human donor who received a combined kidney and bone marrow transplant. CDR3 sequence reads: CASSSRLAGVSYNEQFF. The CDR3 nucleotides are TGCGCCAGCAGCTCAAGACTAGCGGGGGTCTCCTACAATGAGCAGTTCTTC.